This TCR beta chain emerged from a study of technical replicates of blood from a handful of donors. The CDR3 contains 16 residues. Per the germline V gene, CDR1 is SGDLS and CDR2 is YYNGEE. After removal of 4 bases from V and 7 bases from J, the junction contained 17 bases not matched to a gene. Libraries were prepared by immunoSEQ multiplex PCR; TCRdb keeps only in-frame clonotypes and omits some of them. The repertoire holds roughly 76,000 clones, with around 94% as singletons. Material for sequencing was T cells isolated from PBMCs. The rearrangement links TRBV9 to TRBJ2-7; 7 bases are shared with TRBD2. The clonotype originates from a human donor in good health. The CDR3 loop is CASSKWGGEGPLEQYF. The CDR3, as DNA: TGTGCCAGCAGCAAATGGGGAGGGGAGGGCCCGTTAGAGCAGTACTTC. Supplemented by reference TRBV9 and TRBJ2-7, the full variable domain reads DSGVTQTPKHLITATGQRVTLRCSPRSGDLSVYWYQQSLDQGLQFLIQYYNGEERAKGNILERFSAQQFPDLHSELNLSSLELGDSALYFCASSKWGGEGPLEQYFGPGTRLTVT.